This T cell receptor (beta chain) was observed in a study of metastatic and nonmetastatic thyroid tumors. For the study at large: Thyroid patients, malignant and benign, had repertoires compared across blood and tumor or nodule tissue.

The study, taken as a whole, reports: The study reportedly found significantly higher TCR beta diversity in malignant thyroid tumors than benign nodules, in blood and tumor.

Not a single patient had been given any form of treatment at any point before undergoing thyroid surgery. In the original processing: For papillary thyroid cancer, a distant-metastasis classifier was constructed from CDR3 differences observed across clinicopathological groups. Through MiXCR, TCRdb re-clonotyped the PCR reads. Here the V and J calls rest on TCRdb's processing, not on the authors' analysis. Seen here are over 15,000 clones, roughly a fifth observed once, and the top ten hold more than 15%. The table lists this clone with many counts. Its antigen is not known. This could be a read error, since a much larger clone is one nucleotide away. The same CDR3 arises from other DNA sequences in this sample as well. Germline CDR1 and CDR2: MNHNS and SASEGT. Trimming removed 6 bases from V and 2 bases from J, with 10 bases in between. CDR3 length: 13 residues.

The source is a female donor with papillary thyroid cancer or a benign thyroid nodule (not recorded which). Some clones in this sample may be carry-over from other donors' samples. J is TRBJ1-2 and V is TRBV6-1; D not certain. Sequences were obtained from tumor tissue. Here the CDR3 reads CASSPGPNYGYTF. DNA of the CDR3: TGTGCCAGCAGCCCTGGACCCAACTATGGCTACACCTTC.